This T cell receptor beta chain appears in the sequencing data of a study of shared clonotypes between healthy human individuals. Everyone who donated was a Caucasian adult who lived in Nashville, Tennessee. Assay: immunoSEQ multiplex PCR; the TCRdb copy retains only in-frame clones and omits some. The sample has approximately 740,000 clones; 74% are singletons. Study-level findings and limits: Blood alone was sampled, and tissue repertoires likely differ.

A word on this clone: What it binds is not known.

Germline CDR1 reads SGHDT; CDR2 reads YYEEEE. Germline trimming cut 4 bases from V and 3 bases from J; bases unmatched to any gene: 1. The CDR3 extends over 12 amino acids. The receptor was isolated from a woman aged 30 to 39 in good health. The rearrangement joins TRBV5-6 to TRBJ2-7, with 7 bases that match TRBD1. The sequencing input was memory CD4+ T cells sorted from blood. Subset of the sample: CD45RA-negative fraction. CDR3 amino acids: CASSGQDYEQYF. The CDR3 nucleotides read TGTGCCAGCAGCGGACAGGACTACGAGCAGTACTTC.